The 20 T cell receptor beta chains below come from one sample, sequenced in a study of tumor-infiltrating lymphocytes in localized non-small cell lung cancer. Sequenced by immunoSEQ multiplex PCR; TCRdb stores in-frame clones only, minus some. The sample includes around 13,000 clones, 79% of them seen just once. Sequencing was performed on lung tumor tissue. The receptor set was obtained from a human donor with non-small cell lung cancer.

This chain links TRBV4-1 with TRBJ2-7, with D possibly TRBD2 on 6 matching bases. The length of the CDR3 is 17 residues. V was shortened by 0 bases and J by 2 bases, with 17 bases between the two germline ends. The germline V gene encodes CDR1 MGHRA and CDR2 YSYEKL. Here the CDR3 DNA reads TGCGCCAGCAGCCAAGATTACCGGGACTTCAACCCCTACGAGCAGTACTTC. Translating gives CASSQDYRDFNPYEQYF.

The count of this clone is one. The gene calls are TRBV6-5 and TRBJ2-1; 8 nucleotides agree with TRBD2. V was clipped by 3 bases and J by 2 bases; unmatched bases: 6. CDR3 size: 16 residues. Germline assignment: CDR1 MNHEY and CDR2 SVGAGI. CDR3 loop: CASSYGGGSAYNEQFF. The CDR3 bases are TGTGCCAGCAGTTATGGCGGGGGGAGCGCCTACAATGAGCAGTTCTTC.

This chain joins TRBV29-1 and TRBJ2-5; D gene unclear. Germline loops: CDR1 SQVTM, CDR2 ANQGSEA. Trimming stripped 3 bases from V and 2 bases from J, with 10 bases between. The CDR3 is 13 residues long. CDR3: CSVDGRSQETQYF. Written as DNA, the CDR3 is TGCAGCGTTGATGGGCGATCACAAGAGACCCAGTACTTC.

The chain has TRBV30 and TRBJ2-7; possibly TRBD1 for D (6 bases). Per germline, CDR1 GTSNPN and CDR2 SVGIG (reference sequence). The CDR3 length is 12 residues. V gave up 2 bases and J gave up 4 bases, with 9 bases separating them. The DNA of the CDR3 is TGTGCCTGGAGTCCAGGGGTTTACGAGCAGTACTTC. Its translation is CAWSPGVYEQYF. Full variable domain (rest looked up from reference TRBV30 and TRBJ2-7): SQTIHQWPATLVQPVGSPLSLECTVEGTSNPNLYWYRQAAGRGLQLLFYSVGIGQISSEVPQNLSASRPQDRQFILSSKKLLLSDSGFYLCAWSPGVYEQYFGPGTRLTVT.

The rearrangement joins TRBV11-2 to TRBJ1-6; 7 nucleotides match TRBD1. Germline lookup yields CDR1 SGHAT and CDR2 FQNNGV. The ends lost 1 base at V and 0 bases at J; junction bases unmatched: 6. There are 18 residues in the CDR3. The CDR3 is CASSLGTGISSYNSPLHF. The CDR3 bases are TGTGCCAGCAGCTTAGGGACAGGAATTAGCTCCTATAATTCACCCCTCCACTTT.

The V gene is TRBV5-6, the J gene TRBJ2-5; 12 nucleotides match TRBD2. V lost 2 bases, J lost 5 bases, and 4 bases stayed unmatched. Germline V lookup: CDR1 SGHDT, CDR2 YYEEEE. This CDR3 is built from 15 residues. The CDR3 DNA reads TGTGCCAGCAGCTTCGGACTAGCGGGGCGGGAGACCCAGTACTTC. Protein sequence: CASSFGLAGRETQYF. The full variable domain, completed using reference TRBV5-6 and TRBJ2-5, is DAGVTQSPTHLIKTRGQQVTLRCSPKSGHDTVSWYQQALGQGPQFIFQYYEEEERQRGNFPDRFSGHQFPNYSSELNVNALLLGDSALYLCASSFGLAGRETQYFGPGTRLLVL.

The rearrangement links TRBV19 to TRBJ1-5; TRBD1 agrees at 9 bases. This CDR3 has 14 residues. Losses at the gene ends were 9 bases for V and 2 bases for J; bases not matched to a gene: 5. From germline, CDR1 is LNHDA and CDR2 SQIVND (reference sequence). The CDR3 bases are TGTGCCAGCCGGCGGGACAGGGGCAATCAGCCCCAGCATTTT. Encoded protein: CASRRDRGNQPQHF.

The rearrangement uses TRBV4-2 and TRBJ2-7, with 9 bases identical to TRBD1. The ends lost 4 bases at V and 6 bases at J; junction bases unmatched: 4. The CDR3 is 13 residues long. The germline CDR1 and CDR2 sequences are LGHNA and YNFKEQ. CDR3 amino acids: CASSRGTGSEQYF. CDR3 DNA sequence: TGTGCCAGCAGCCGGGGGACAGGGAGCGAGCAGTACTTC.

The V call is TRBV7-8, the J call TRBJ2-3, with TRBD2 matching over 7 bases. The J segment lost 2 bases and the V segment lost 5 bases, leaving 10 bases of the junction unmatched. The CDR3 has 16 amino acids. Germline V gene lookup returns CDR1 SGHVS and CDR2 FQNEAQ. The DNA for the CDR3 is TGTGCCAGCAGCGTACTGTCCAGCGGGGCCACAGATACGCAGTATTTT. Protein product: CASSVLSSGATDTQYF. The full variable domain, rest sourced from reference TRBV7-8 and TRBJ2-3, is GAGVSQSPRYKVAKRGQDVALRCDPISGHVSLFWYQQALGQGPEFLTYFQNEAQLDKSGLPSDRFFAERPEGSVSTLKIQRTQQEDSAVYLCASSVLSSGATDTQYFGPGTRLTVL.

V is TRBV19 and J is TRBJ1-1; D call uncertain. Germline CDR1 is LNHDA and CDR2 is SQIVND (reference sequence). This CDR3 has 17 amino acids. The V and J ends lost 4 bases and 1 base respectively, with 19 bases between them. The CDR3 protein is CASSSPRLGLGNTEAFF. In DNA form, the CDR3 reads TGTGCCAGTAGTAGCCCCCGCCTTGGATTGGGGAACACTGAAGCTTTCTTT.

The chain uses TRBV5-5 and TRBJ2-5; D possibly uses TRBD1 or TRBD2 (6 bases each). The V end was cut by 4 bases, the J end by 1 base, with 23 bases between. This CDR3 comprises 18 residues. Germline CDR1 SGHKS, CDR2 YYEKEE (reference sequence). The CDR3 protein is CASSRGGGDGGPQETQYF. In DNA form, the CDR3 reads TGTGCCAGCAGCCGAGGGGGAGGAGACGGGGGACCCCAAGAGACCCAGTACTTC.

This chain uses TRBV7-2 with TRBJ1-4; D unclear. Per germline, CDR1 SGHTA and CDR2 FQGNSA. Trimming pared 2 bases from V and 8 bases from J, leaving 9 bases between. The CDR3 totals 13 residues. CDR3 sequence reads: CASSLNFAEKLFF. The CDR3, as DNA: TGTGCCAGCAGCTTAAACTTCGCCGAAAAACTGTTTTTT. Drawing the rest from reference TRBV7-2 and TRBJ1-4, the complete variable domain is GAGVSQSPSNKVTEKGKDVELRCDPISGHTALYWYRQSLGQGLEFLIYFQGNSAPDKSGLPSDRFSAERTGGSVSTLTIQRTQQEDSAVYLCASSLNFAEKLFFGSGTQLSVL.

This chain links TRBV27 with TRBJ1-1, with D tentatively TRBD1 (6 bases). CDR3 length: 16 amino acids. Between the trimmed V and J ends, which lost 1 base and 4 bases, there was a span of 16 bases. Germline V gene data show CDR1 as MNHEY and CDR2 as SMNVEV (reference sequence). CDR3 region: CASSLFPQGTGTEAFF. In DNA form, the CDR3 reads TGTGCCAGCAGTTTATTCCCCCAGGGGACGGGCACTGAAGCTTTCTTT.

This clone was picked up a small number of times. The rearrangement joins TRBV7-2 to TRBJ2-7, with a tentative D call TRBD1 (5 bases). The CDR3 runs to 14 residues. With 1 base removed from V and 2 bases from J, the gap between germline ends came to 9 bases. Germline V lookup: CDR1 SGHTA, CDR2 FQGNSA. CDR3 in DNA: TGTGCCAGCAGCTTAGACAGCAGGGCCTACGAGCAGTACTTC. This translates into CASSLDSRAYEQYF.

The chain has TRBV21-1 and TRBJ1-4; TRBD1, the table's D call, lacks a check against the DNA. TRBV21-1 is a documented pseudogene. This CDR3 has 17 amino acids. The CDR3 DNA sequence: TGTGCCAGCAGCAACCGGGACAGGCACCCAACTAATGAAAAACTGTTTTTT. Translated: CASSNRDRHPTNEKLFF.

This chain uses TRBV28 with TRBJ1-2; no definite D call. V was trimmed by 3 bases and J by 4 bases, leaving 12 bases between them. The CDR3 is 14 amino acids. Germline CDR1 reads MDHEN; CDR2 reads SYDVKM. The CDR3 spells CASSFEGRTYGYTF. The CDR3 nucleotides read TGTGCCAGCAGTTTTGAAGGTCGAACCTATGGCTACACCTTC.

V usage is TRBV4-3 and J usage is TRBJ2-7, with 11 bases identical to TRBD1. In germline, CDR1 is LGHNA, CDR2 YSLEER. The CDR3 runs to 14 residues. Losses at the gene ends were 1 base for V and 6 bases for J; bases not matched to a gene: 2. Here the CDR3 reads CASSQVGTGGEQYF. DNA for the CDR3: TGCGCCAGCAGCCAAGTGGGGACAGGGGGCGAGCAGTACTTC.

The CDR3 region is CASSYPRGGIDTEAFF. The CDR3 DNA follows: TGTGCCAGCAGTTACCCCAGGGGGGGAATCGACACTGAAGCTTTCTTT. The V call is TRBV6-6, the J call TRBJ1-1; 7 bases are a match to TRBD1. CDR1 is MNHNY, CDR2 SVGAGI, per germline (reference sequence). The CDR3 has 16 amino acids. The V and J ends lost 2 bases and 3 bases, in that order; junction bases with no gene match: 9.

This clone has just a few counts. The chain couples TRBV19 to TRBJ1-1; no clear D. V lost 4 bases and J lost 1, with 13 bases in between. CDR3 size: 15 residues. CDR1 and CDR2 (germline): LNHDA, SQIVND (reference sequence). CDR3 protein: CASSKISRGNTEAFF. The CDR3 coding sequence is TGTGCCAGTAGTAAGATCAGTCGCGGGAACACTGAAGCTTTCTTT.

The CDR3 DNA reads TGTGCCAGCAGCTCACAAATTAGACAGGCAAGCTCCTATAATTCACCCCTCCACTTT. It is translated as CASSSQIRQASSYNSPLHF. The chain has TRBV5-8 and TRBJ1-6; the D gene is possibly TRBD1 (6 bases). V lost 3 bases and J lost 0, with 19 bases in between. Germline values: CDR1 SGHTS, CDR2 YDEGEE. CDR3 length equals 19 residues.